This is a list of T cell receptor beta chains from one sample in a study of T cell responses to AZD1222 COVID-19 vaccine. Libraries were prepared by immunoSEQ multiplex PCR; TCRdb keeps only in-frame clonotypes and omits some of them. The data hold roughly 200,000 clones, with approximately 94% observed a single time. The sample consisted of peripheral blood, taken on day 0 of MenACWY control vaccination. Receptors originate from an adult in good health. Each CDR3 is given with its conserved first and last residue. A D gene is named only where the DNA matches it firmly. Clone size appears in some rows only: once, few, many, or a class for an expanded clone.

cdr3_nt	cdr3_aa	v_call	d_call	clone_size	cdr3_length	j_call
TGTGCCAGCAGGCCAACAGGGGGTAACACTGAAGCTTTCTTT	CASRPTGGNTEAFF	TRBV7-9	TRBD1	NA	14	TRBJ1-1
TGTGCCATCAGTGAGGGGGGTAGCAATCAGCCCCAGCATTTT	CAISEGGSNQPQHF	TRBV10-3	NA	few	14	TRBJ1-5
TGTGCCTGGAGTCGGGGCTCTGGAAACACCATATATTTT	CAWSRGSGNTIYF	TRBV30	NA	NA	13	TRBJ1-3
TGTGCCAGCAGTGAAGCGGAACACACTGAAGCTTTCTTT	CASSEAEHTEAFF	TRBV6-1	NA	NA	13	TRBJ1-1
TGTGCCAGCTCGCCGACCCGGACAGGCGACACCATATATTTT	CASSPTRTGDTIYF	TRBV11-2	TRBD1	NA	14	TRBJ1-3
TGTGCCAGTAGTATAGATTGGTCCGGACAGGGGAGCAATCAGCCCCAGCATTTT	CASSIDWSGQGSNQPQHF	TRBV19	TRBD1	NA	18	TRBJ1-5
TGTGCCAGCAGCCCATGGGTAGGGGGCAGGAACACTGAAGCTTTCTTT	CASSPWVGGRNTEAFF	TRBV11-2	TRBD1	NA	16	TRBJ1-1
TGTGCCAGCTCACCGAGCGGCAACACCGGGGAGCTGTTTTTT	CASSPSGNTGELFF	TRBV18	NA	NA	14	TRBJ2-2
TGTGCCAGCAGCTTAGCGGGACTAGCGGGGACCCAAGGGGGCATTCAGTACTTC	CASSLAGLAGTQGGIQYF	TRBV7-8	TRBD2	NA	18	TRBJ2-4
TGTGCCAGCAGTCCCCGAGACAGCCCCAATCAGCCCCAGCATTTT	CASSPRDSPNQPQHF	TRBV6-5	NA	NA	15	TRBJ1-5
TGTGCCAGCAGCCAAGCTTCAGATACGCAGTATTTT	CASSQASDTQYF	TRBV3-1/TRBV3-2	NA	NA	12	TRBJ2-3
TGTGCCAGCAGCTTACTAGCGGGGGGGCAAGAGACCCAGTACTTC	CASSLLAGGQETQYF	TRBV7-2	TRBD2	NA	15	TRBJ2-5
TGTGCCAGCAGCTTGGGGACAGGGGGGAATTCACCCCTCCACTTT	CASSLGTGGNSPLHF	TRBV5-5	TRBD1	NA	15	TRBJ1-6
TGTGCCAGCAGCTTGTTGGGACAGCTGTACACTGAAGCTTTCTTT	CASSLLGQLYTEAFF	TRBV5-6	TRBD1	NA	15	TRBJ1-1
TGTGCCAGCAGCCCAGGCGGGGGGAATCAAGAGACCCAGTACTTC	CASSPGGGNQETQYF	TRBV7-3	TRBD2	once	15	TRBJ2-5
TGCAGCGTGACCAGGGGTGGCGAGCAGTTCTTC	CSVTRGGEQFF	TRBV29-1	NA	few	11	TRBJ2-1
TGTGCCAGCAGAAAGTCAGATGGCTACACCTTC	CASRKSDGYTF	TRBV6-5	NA	NA	11	TRBJ1-2
TGTGCCAGCAGCCCACTTTCCGTGGATGAAAAACTGTTTTTT	CASSPLSVDEKLFF	TRBV13	NA	NA	14	TRBJ1-4
TGTGCCAGCAGCCCTCCCGGAAGGACGTTCGGAAACACTGAAGCTTTCTTT	CASSPPGRTFGNTEAFF	TRBV5-4	NA	NA	17	TRBJ1-1